These 10 T cell receptor beta chains share one sample of origin, sequenced in a study of T cells in Graves' hyperthyroidism and ophthalmopathy (dated by TCRdb to the late 2010s). The receptor library was made with multiplex PCR. Sequencing was performed on an Illumina HiSeq 2000. TCR beta CDR3 regions were amplified from RNA transcripts. For the first round of RT-PCR on the TCR CDR3, the HTBI primer set was used together with the Qiagen OneStep RT-PCR kit. The raw public reads went through TCRdb reprocessing: fastp at Q25, MiXCR clone calling, in-frame beta chains kept. Identical CDR3 protein sequences are pooled into one entry, listed with their most common genes and DNA. Present in this sample are more than 650,000 distinct CDR3 sequences, around 15% of which were seen just once. The ten largest clones take up roughly 10% of the sample. Sequencing used blood. These receptors were taken from a woman aged 18-30 years with Graves' hyperthyroidism.

This clonotype was seen a handful of times. V is TRBV19 and J is TRBJ1-1; 7 bases are a match to TRBD1. The V and J ends lost 3 bases and 0 bases, in that order; junction bases with no gene match: 4. Per germline, CDR1 LNHDA and CDR2 SQIVND (reference sequence). This CDR3 is 15 amino acids long. The CDR3 region is CASSIGDSMNTEAFF. The CDR3 bases are TGTGCCAGTAGTATCGGGGACAGCATGAACACTGAAGCTTTCTTT.

This clonotype has at least ten counts. This sequence joins TRBV7-2 and TRBJ2-1, with D maybe TRBD2 (6 bases). Germline CDR1 reads SGHTA; CDR2 reads FQGNSA. Between the trimmed V and J ends, which lost 3 bases and 4 bases, there was a span of 10 bases. CDR3 length: 14 residues. CDR3 loop: CASSLSSGYNEQFF. Here the CDR3 DNA reads TGTGCCAGCAGCTTGAGTAGCGGATACAATGAGCAGTTCTTC.

Here the CDR3 reads CASSSLTAQNEQFF. CDR3 DNA: TGTGCCAGCAGTTCTCTCACTGCCCAGAATGAGCAGTTCTTC. This chain links TRBV27 with TRBJ2-1; no definite D call. The CDR3 runs to 14 residues. Trimming stripped 4 bases from V and 7 bases from J, with 14 bases between. Germline V gene lookup returns CDR1 MNHEY and CDR2 SMNVEV (reference sequence).

V gene TRBV6-2 or TRBV6-3 combines with J gene TRBJ1-2, with a possible D match to TRBD1 (5 bases). Trimming removed 2 bases from V and 4 bases from J, with 14 bases in between. CDR3 size: 15 residues. Germline V gene sequence: CDR1 MNHEY, CDR2 SVGEGT. CDR3 residues: CASSYDGRVAYGYTF. The DNA for the CDR3 is TGTGCCAGCAGTTACGATGGCAGGGTGGCCTATGGCTACACCTTC.

In this sample, this clonotype turned up a few times. The rearrangement joins TRBV19 to TRBJ2-1, with D perhaps matching TRBD2 (6 bases). This CDR3 has 14 residues. CDR1 is LNHDA, CDR2 SQIVND, per germline (reference sequence). Trimming left V 3 bases short and J 6 bases short, with 12 bases between. The CDR3 sequence is CASSILSSVNEQFF. The CDR3 nucleotides are TGTGCCAGTAGTATCCTTTCTAGCGTCAATGAGCAGTTCTTC.

This clonotype was picked up a small number of times. The chain uses TRBV27 and TRBJ1-1, with 9 positions matching TRBD1. The CDR3 loop spans 15 amino acids. From germline, CDR1 is MNHEY and CDR2 SMNVEV (reference sequence). V shed 5 bases, J shed 7 bases, and the junction held 11 bases outside the gene matches. The CDR3 nucleotides read TGTGCCAGCAGTCCGAGACAGGGGGGGAGAAATGAAGCTTTCTTT. Residues: CASSPRQGGRNEAFF.

For this clonotype: This sequence may be a read error, since a much larger clone differs from it by one base. The chain links TRBV29-1 to TRBJ2-1; weak D call: TRBD2 (5 bases). The CDR3 is made up of 13 amino acids. The V gene's germline CDR1 is SQVTM and CDR2 ANQGSEA. The CDR3 DNA sequence: TGCAGTACTAGACCAAGCTCCTACAATGAGCAGTTCTTC. Encoded protein: CSTRPSSYNEQFF.

This clonotype has at least ten counts. This sequence joins TRBV7-9 and TRBJ2-1, with 7 bases identical to TRBD1. Germline loops: CDR1 SEHNR, CDR2 FQNEAQ (reference sequence). The ends lost 5 bases at V and 2 bases at J; junction bases unmatched: 6. This CDR3 has 15 residues. The CDR3 loop reads CASSPTGSAYNEQFF. CDR3 coding DNA: TGTGCCAGCAGCCCGACAGGGAGCGCCTACAATGAGCAGTTCTTC. Supplemented by reference TRBV7-9 and TRBJ2-1, the full variable domain reads DTGVSQNPRHKITKRGQNVTFRCDPISEHNRLYWYRQTLGQGPEFLTYFQNEAQLEKSRLLSDRFSAERPKGSFSTLEIQRTEQGDSAMYLCASSPTGSAYNEQFFGPGTRLTVL.

There are many counts of this clonotype. This rearrangement joins TRBV6-1 to TRBJ1-1; no clear D. V lost 5 bases and J 0 bases, leaving 7 bases between the germline ends. The germline V gene encodes CDR1 MNHNS and CDR2 SASEGT. The CDR3 has 13 residues. CDR3 amino acids: CASSPDVNTEAFF. In DNA form, the CDR3 reads TGTGCCAGCAGTCCTGACGTGAACACTGAAGCTTTCTTT.

This clonotype came up many times. V gene TRBV27 combines with J gene TRBJ1-6, with TRBD1 matching over 8 bases. CDR3 length equals 16 residues. V lost 2 bases to trimming and J lost 7 bases; unmatched junction nucleotides: 7. Per the germline V gene, CDR1 is MNHEY and CDR2 is SMNVEV (reference sequence). CDR3 in DNA: TGTGCCAGCAGTTTACCTCCCACAGGGGGGAATTCACCCCTCCACTTT. It is translated as CASSLPPTGGNSPLHF.